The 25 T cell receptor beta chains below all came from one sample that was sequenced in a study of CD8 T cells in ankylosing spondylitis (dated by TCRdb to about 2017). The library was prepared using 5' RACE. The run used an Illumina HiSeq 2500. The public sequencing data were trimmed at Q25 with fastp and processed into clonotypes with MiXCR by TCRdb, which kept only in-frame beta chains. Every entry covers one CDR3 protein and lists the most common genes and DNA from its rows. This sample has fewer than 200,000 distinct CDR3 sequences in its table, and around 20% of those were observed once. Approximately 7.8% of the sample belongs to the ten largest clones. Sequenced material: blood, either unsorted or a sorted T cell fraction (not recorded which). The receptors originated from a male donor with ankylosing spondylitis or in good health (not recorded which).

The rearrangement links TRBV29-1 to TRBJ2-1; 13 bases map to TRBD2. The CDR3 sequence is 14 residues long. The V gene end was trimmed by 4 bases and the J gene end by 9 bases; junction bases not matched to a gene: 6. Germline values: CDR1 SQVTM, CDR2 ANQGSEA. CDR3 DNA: TGCAGCGTTGTCGGACTAGCGGGAGTGGTTGAGCAGTTCTTC. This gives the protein CSVVGLAGVVEQFF.

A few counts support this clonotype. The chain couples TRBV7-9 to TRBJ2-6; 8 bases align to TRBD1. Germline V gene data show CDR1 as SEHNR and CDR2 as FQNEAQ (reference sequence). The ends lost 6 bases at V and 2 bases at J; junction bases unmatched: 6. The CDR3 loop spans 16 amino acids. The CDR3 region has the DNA TGTGCCAGCAGAAAGACAGGGGATCCTGGGGCCAACGTCCTGACTTTC. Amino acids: CASRKTGDPGANVLTF.

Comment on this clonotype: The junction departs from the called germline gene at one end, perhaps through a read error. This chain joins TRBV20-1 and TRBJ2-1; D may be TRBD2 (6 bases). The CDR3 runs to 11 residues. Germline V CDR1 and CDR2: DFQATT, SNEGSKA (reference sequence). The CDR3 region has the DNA TGCAGTGCTAGAGGGGTGGGACTTACCTCATTC. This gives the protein CSARGVGLTSF.

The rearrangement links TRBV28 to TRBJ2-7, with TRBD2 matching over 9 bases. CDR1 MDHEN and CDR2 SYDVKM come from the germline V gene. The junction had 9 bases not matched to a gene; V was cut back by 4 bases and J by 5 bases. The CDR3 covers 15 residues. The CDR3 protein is CASSSSSGGRDEQYF. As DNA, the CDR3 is TGTGCCAGCAGTTCTTCCAGCGGCGGGAGGGACGAGCAGTACTTC.

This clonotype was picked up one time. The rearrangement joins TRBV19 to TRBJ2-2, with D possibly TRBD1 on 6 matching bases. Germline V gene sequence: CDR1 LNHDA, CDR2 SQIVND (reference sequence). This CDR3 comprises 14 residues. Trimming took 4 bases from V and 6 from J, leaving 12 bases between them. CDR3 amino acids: CASSTGALAGELFF. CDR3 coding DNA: TGTGCCAGTAGTACAGGGGCCCTCGCCGGGGAGCTGTTTTTT.

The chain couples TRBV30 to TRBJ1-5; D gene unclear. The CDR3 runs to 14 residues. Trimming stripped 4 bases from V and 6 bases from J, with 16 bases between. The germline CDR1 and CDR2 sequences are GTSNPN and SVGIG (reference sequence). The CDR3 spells CAWNIEAASQPQHF. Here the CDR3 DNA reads TGTGCCTGGAATATAGAGGCCGCCAGTCAGCCCCAGCATTTT.

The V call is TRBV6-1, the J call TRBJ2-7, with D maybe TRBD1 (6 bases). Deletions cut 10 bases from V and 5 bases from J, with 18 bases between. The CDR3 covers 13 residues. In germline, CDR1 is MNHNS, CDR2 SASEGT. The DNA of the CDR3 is TGTGCCACGGCCCGAACAGGGTTTAACGAGCAGTACTTC. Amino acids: CATARTGFNEQYF.

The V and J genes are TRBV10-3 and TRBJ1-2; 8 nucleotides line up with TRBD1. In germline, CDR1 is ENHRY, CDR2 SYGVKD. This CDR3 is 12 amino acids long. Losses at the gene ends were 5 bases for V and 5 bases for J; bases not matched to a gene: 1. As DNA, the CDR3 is TGTGCCATCAGTCGACAGGGGTATGGCTACACCTTC. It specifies CAISRQGYGYTF.

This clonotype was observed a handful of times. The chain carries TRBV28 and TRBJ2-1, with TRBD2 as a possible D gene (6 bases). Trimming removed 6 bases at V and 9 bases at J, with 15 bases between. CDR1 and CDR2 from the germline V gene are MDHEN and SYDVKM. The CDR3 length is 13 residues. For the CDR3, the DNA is TGTGCCAGCAGGTCGGGAGTAGGCTCTGAGCAGTTCTTC. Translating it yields CASRSGVGSEQFF.

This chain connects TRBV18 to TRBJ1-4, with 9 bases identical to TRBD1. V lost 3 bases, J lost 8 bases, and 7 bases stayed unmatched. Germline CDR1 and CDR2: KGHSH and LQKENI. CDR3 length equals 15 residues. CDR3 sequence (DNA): TGTGCCAGCTCACCGGGGACAGGGTTGGACGAAAAACTGTTTTTT. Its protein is CASSPGTGLDEKLFF.

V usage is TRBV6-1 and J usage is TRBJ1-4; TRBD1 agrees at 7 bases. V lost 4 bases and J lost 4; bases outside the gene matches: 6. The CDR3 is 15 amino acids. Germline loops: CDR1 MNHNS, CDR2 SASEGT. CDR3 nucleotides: TGTGCCAGCAGTGGCCACAGGGGTGGTAATGAAAAACTGTTTTTT. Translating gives CASSGHRGGNEKLFF.

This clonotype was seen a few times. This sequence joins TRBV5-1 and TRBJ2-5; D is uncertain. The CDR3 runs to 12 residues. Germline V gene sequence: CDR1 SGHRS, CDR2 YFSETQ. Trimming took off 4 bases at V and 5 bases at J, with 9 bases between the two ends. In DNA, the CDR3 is TGCGCCAGCAGCCAGGAATCGGAGACCCAGTACTTC. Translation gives CASSQESETQYF.

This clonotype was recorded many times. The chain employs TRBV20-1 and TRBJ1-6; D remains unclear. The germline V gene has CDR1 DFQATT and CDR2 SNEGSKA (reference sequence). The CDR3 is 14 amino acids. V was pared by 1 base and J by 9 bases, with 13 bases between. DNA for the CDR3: TGCAGTGCTAGAGCCACAATGGCGGGTTCACCCCTCCACTTT. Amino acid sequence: CSARATMAGSPLHF.

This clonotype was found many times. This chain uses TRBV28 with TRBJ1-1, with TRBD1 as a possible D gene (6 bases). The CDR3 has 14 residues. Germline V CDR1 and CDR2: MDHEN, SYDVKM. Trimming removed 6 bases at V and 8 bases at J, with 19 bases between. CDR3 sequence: CASSSFRDTAEAFF. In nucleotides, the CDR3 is TGTGCCAGCAGCTCTTTCCGGGACACCGCCGAAGCTTTCTTT.

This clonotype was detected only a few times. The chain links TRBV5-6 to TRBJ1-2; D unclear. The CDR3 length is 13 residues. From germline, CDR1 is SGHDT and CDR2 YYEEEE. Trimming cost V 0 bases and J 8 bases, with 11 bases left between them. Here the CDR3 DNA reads TGTGCCAGCAGCTTGGCCGAGGAGGAAGGCTACACCTTC. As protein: CASSLAEEEGYTF.

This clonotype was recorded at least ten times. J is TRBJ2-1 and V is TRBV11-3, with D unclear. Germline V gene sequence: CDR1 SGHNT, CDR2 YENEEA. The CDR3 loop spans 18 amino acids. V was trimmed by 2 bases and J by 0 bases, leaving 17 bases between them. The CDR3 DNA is TGTGCCAGCAGCTTAATACCGCTTGCGGTGAGCTCCTACAATGAGCAGTTCTTC. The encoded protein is CASSLIPLAVSSYNEQFF.

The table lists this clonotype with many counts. The CDR3 DNA reads as TGTGCCAGCAGCTCCGTAGGTGCGGTTACAGATACGCAGTATTTT. Protein product: CASSSVGAVTDTQYF. The V gene is TRBV7-9, the J gene TRBJ2-3; D ambiguous. The CDR3 is 15 amino acids. Trimming took 4 bases from V and 3 from J, leaving 14 bases between them. Germline lookup yields CDR1 SEHNR and CDR2 FQNEAQ (reference sequence).

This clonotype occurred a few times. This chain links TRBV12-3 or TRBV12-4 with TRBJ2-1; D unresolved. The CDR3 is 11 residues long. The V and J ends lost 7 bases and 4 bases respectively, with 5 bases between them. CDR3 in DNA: TGTGCCAGCAAATTTTACAATGAGCAGTTCTTC. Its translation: CASKFYNEQFF.

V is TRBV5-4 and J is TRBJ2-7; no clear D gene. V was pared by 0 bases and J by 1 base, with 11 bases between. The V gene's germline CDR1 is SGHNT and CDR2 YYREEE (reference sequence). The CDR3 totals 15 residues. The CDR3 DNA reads TGTGCCAGCAGCTTGGCGCATCAAGGTTCCTACGAGCAGTACTTC. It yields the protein CASSLAHQGSYEQYF.

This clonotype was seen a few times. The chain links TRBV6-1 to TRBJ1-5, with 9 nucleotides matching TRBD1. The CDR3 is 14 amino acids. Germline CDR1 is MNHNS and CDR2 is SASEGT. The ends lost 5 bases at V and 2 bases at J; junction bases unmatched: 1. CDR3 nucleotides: TGTGCCAGCAGTCGGACAGGGGGCAATCAGCCCCAGCATTTT. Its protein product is CASSRTGGNQPQHF.

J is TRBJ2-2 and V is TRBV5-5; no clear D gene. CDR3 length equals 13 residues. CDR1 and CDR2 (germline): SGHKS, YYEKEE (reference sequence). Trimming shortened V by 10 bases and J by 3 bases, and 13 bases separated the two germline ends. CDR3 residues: CAAGPRDTGELFF. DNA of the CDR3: TGTGCCGCAGGCCCCCGGGACACCGGGGAGCTGTTTTTT.

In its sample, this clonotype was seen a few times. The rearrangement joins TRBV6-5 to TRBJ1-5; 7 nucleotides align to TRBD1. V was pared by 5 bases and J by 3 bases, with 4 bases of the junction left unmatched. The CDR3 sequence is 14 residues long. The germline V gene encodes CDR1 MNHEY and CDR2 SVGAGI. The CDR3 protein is CASSQDRSNQPQHF. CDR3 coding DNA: TGTGCCAGCAGTCAGGACAGGTCCAATCAGCCCCAGCATTTT.

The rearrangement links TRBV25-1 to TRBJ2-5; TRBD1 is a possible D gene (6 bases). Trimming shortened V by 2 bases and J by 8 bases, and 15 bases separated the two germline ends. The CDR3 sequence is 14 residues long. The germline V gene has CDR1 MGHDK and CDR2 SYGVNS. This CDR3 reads CASSEPGTSETQYF. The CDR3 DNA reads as TGTGCCAGCAGTGAACCCGGGACATCTGAAACCCAGTACTTC.

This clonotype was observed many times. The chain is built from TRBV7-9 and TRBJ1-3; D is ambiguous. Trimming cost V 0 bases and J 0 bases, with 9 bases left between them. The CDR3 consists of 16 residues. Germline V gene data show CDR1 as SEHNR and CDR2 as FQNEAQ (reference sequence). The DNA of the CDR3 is TGTGCCAGCAGCTTAGCCACACTAATCTCTGGAAACACCATATATTTT. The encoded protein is CASSLATLISGNTIYF.

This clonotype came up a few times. The chain's CDR3 is CASSFNQGRGELFF. The CDR3 region has the DNA TGTGCCAGCAGCTTTAACCAGGGTCGCGGGGAGCTGTTTTTT. The chain links TRBV5-4 to TRBJ2-2; a possible D gene is TRBD1 (5 bases). With 2 bases removed from V and 7 bases from J, the gap between germline ends came to 12 bases. Germline V gene lookup returns CDR1 SGHNT and CDR2 YYREEE (reference sequence). This CDR3 contains 14 residues.